These 10 T cell receptor beta chains came from one sample sequenced in a study of glioma-infiltrating T cells after dendritic cell vaccination (dated by TCRdb to about 2016). The sample's time point label, decoded: after dendritic cell vaccination, including at tumor progression/relapse. The library was obtained by the immunoSEQ multiplex PCR assay. Sourced from immuneACCESS, this table was stored by TCRdb with only in-frame sequences that have V and J called. A share of the clones is absent; for the studies checked, an unresolved V gene accounts for under half, and the remainder has no known explanation. Within this sample are around 60,000 clones, with about 83% of them counted one time only. The top ten clones comprise about 9% of the sample. This sample comprised blood, obtained after dendritic cell vaccination. The receptors stem from a human donor with glioblastoma.

The rearrangement uses TRBV7-8 and TRBJ1-2; 10 bases align to TRBD1. Germline V CDR1 and CDR2: SGHVS, FQNEAQ. The length of the CDR3 is 15 residues. J gave up 7 bases and V 5 bases, and 10 bases lay outside the gene matches. In nucleotides, the CDR3 is TGTGCCAGCAGCCCCAGGACAGGGGGGAATGGTGGCTACACCTTC. It specifies CASSPRTGGNGGYTF.

The gene calls are TRBV7-2 and TRBJ2-3, with TRBD2 matching 9 bases. The length of the CDR3 is 16 residues. With 1 base clipped from V and 8 bases from J, the junction kept 10 bases outside the gene matches. CDR1 SGHTA and CDR2 FQGNSA come from the germline V gene. The CDR3 DNA sequence: TGTGCCAGCAGCTTAGTCATTAGCGGGGGTCCGAGTACGCAGTATTTT. It translates to CASSLVISGGPSTQYF.

The chain uses TRBV7-6 and TRBJ2-5, with TRBD2 matching 15 bases. This CDR3 contains 18 residues. The V gene end was trimmed by 5 bases and the J gene end by 4 bases; junction bases not matched to a gene: 11. Germline loops: CDR1 SGHVS, CDR2 FNYEAQ. The CDR3: CASSPGLAGGKGTETQYF. The CDR3 bases are TGTGCCAGCAGCCCTGGACTAGCGGGGGGGAAGGGTACAGAGACCCAGTACTTC.

This chain uses TRBV5-4 with TRBJ1-2, with unresolved D. Per the germline V gene, CDR1 is SGHNT and CDR2 is YYREEE (reference sequence). The CDR3 runs to 13 residues. Trimming left V 4 bases short and J 6 bases short, with 13 bases between. The CDR3 sequence: CASSEERRDGYTF. The CDR3 DNA reads as TGTGCCAGCAGCGAGGAGCGGCGGGATGGCTACACCTTC.

The chain joins TRBV4-1 to TRBJ1-4, with D unresolved. This CDR3 spans 13 amino acids. CDR1 and CDR2 (germline): MGHRA, YSYEKL. Between the trimmed V and J ends, which lost 1 base and 8 bases, there was a span of 8 bases. The CDR3 DNA is TGCGCCAGCAGCCAAGTCCTAGGAGAAAAACTGTTTTTT. Residues: CASSQVLGEKLFF.

V gene TRBV9 combines with J gene TRBJ2-5; TRBD1 aligns across 11 bases. Germline-derived CDR1 and CDR2 are SGDLS and YYNGEE. The V gene end was trimmed by 2 bases and the J gene end by 4 bases; junction bases not matched to a gene: 4. The CDR3 has 15 amino acids. In nucleotides, the CDR3 is TGTGCCAGCAGCGTCGGACAGGGGGCCGGAGAGACCCAGTACTTC. It codes for CASSVGQGAGETQYF.

V is TRBV2 and J is TRBJ2-3, with 7 bases identical to TRBD2. V lost 2 bases, J lost 3 bases, and 5 bases stayed unmatched. CDR1 SNHLY and CDR2 FYNNEI come from the germline V gene. The CDR3 runs to 15 residues. The CDR3, as DNA: TGTGCCAGCAGTGAAAGAGCGGGGATGACAGATACGCAGTATTTT. It codes for CASSERAGMTDTQYF. The full variable domain, rest sourced from reference TRBV2 and TRBJ2-3, is EPEVTQTPSHQVTQMGQEVILRCVPISNHLYFYWYRQILGQKVEFLVSFYNNEISEKSEIFDDQFSVERPDGSNFTLKIRSTKLEDSAMYFCASSERAGMTDTQYFGPGTRLTVL.

The chain is built from TRBV5-1 and TRBJ2-5; 7 bases line up with TRBD1. From germline, CDR1 is SGHRS and CDR2 YFSETQ. The CDR3 runs 15 residues. Trimming cost V 0 bases and J 5 bases; bases outside gene matches: 7. The DNA for the CDR3 is TGCGCCAGCAGCTTGGTTTCGCCAGGGGGTGAGACCCAGTACTTC. It codes for CASSLVSPGGETQYF.

This chain links TRBV4-1 with TRBJ2-5, with a possible D match to TRBD2 (5 bases). The germline V gene has CDR1 MGHRA and CDR2 YSYEKL. Trimming removed 4 bases at V and 5 bases at J, with 14 bases between. The CDR3 has 14 amino acids. CDR3 protein: CASSLWLAGETQYF. As DNA, the CDR3 is TGCGCCAGCAGCCTGTGGCTAGCCGGGGAGACCCAGTACTTC.

J is TRBJ2-5 and V is TRBV7-6; tentatively, D is TRBD2 (5 bases). This CDR3 region has 15 residues. Germline V CDR1 and CDR2: SGHVS, FNYEAQ. Trimming shortened V by 5 bases and J by 4 bases, and 17 bases separated the two germline ends. CDR3 region: CASSHDRGLAETQYF. The CDR3 coding sequence is TGTGCCAGCAGCCACGACCGGGGTCTAGCAGAGACCCAGTACTTC.